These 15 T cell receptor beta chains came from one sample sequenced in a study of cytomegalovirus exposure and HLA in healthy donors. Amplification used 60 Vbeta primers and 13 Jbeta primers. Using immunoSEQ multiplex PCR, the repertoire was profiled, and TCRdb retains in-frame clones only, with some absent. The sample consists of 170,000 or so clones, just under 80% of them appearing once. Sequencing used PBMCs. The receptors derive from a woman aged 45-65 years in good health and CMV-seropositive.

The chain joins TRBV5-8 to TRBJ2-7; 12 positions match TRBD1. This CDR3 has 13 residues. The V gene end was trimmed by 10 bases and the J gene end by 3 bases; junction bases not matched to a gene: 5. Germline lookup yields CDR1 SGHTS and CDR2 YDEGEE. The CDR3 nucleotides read TGTGCCGGTGGGACAGGGGGCCACTACGAGCAGTACTTC. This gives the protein CAGGTGGHYEQYF.

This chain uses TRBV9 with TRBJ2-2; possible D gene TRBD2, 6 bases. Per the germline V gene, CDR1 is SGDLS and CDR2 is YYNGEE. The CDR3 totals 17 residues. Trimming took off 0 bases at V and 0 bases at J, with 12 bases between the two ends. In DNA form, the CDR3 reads TGTGCCAGCAGCGTAGATCGCGGGGCCGCGAACACCGGGGAGCTGTTTTTT. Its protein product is CASSVDRGAANTGELFF.

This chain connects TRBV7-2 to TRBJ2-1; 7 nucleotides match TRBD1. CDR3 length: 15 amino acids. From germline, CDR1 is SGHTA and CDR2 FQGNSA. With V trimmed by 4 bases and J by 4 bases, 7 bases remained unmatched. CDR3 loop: CASSSSSGQYNEQFF. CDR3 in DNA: TGTGCCAGCAGCTCCTCCTCGGGACAGTACAATGAGCAGTTCTTC.

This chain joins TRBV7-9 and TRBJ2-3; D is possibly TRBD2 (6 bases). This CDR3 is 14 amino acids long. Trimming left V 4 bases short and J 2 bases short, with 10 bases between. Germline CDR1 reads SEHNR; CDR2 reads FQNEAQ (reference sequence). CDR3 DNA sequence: TGTGCCAGCAGCTCCGGGGGATACACAGATACGCAGTATTTT. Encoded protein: CASSSGGYTDTQYF. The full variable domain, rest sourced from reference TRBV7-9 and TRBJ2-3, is DTGVSQNPRHKITKRGQNVTFRCDPISEHNRLYWYRQTLGQGPEFLTYFQNEAQLEKSRLLSDRFSAERPKGSFSTLEIQRTEQGDSAMYLCASSSGGYTDTQYFGPGTRLTVL.

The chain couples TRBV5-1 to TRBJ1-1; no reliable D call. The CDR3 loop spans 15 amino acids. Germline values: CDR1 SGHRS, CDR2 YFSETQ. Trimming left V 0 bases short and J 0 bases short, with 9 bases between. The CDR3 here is CASSLVYRVNTEAFF. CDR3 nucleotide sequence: TGCGCCAGCAGCTTGGTCTACAGAGTGAACACTGAAGCTTTCTTT.

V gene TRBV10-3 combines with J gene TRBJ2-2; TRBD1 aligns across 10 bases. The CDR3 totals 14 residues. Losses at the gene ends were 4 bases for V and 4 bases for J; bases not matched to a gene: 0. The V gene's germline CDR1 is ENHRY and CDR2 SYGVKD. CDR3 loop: CAISGTGGTGELFF. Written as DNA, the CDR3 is TGTGCCATCAGTGGGACAGGGGGCACCGGGGAGCTGTTTTTT.

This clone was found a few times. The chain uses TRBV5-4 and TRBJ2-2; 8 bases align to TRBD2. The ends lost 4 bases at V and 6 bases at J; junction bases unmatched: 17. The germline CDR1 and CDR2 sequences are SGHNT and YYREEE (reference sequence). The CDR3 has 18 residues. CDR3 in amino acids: CASSPSESAGGLAGELFF. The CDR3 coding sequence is TGTGCCAGCAGCCCCTCGGAGAGTGCGGGGGGTCTAGCCGGGGAGCTGTTTTTT.

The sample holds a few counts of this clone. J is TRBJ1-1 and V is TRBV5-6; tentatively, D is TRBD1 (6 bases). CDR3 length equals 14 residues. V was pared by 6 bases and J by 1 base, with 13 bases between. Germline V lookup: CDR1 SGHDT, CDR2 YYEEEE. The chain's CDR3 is CASIVGQTNTEAFF. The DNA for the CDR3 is TGTGCCAGCATCGTGGGACAAACGAACACTGAAGCTTTCTTT.

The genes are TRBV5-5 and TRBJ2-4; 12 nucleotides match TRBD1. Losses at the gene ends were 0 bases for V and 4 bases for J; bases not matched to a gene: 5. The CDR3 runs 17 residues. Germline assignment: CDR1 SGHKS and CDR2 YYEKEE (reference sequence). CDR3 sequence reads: CASSLEGTGGVKNIQYF. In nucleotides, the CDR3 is TGTGCCAGCAGCTTGGAGGGGACAGGGGGCGTAAAAAACATTCAGTACTTC.

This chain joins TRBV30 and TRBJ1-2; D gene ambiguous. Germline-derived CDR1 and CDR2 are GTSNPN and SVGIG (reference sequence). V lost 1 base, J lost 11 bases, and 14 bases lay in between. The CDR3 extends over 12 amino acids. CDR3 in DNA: TGTGCCTGGAGTGGGCCGGGAACTCTTTACACCTTC. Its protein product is CAWSGPGTLYTF.

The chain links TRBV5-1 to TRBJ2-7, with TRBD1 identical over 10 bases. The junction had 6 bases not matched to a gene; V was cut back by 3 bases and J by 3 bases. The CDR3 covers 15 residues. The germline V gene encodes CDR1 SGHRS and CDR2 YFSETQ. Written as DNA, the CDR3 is TGCGCCAGCAGCTCAACGGGACAGGGGATCTACGAGCAGTACTTC. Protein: CASSSTGQGIYEQYF.

The CDR3 reads CASSVGTELAYGYTF. In DNA form, the CDR3 reads TGTGCCAGCAGCGTGGGGACAGAATTGGCCTATGGCTACACCTTC. The rearrangement joins TRBV9 to TRBJ1-2, with 7 nucleotides matching TRBD1. The CDR3 extends over 15 amino acids. V dropped 2 bases and J dropped 4; count of bases not matched to a gene: 8. Germline assignment: CDR1 SGDLS and CDR2 YYNGEE.

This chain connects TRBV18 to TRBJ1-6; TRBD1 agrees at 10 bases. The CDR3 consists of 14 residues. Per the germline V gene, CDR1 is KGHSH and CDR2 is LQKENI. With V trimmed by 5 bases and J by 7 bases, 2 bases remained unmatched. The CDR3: CASSTDRGNSPLHF. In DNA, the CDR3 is TGTGCCAGCTCAACGGACAGGGGGAATTCACCCCTCCACTTT.

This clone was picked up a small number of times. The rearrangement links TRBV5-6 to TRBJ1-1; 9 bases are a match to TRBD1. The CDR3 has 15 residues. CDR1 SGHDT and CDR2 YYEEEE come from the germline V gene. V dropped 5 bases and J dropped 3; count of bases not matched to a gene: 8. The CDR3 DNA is TGTGCCAGCAGTTACAGGACAGGGGCCTACACTGAAGCTTTCTTT. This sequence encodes CASSYRTGAYTEAFF.

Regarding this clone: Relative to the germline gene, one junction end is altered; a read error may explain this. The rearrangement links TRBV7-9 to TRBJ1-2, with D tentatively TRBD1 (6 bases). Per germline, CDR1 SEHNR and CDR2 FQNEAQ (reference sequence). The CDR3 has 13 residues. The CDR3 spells CASGLAGGAGYTF. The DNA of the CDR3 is TGTGCCAGCGGCTTAGCGGGGGGGGCTGGCTACACCTTC.